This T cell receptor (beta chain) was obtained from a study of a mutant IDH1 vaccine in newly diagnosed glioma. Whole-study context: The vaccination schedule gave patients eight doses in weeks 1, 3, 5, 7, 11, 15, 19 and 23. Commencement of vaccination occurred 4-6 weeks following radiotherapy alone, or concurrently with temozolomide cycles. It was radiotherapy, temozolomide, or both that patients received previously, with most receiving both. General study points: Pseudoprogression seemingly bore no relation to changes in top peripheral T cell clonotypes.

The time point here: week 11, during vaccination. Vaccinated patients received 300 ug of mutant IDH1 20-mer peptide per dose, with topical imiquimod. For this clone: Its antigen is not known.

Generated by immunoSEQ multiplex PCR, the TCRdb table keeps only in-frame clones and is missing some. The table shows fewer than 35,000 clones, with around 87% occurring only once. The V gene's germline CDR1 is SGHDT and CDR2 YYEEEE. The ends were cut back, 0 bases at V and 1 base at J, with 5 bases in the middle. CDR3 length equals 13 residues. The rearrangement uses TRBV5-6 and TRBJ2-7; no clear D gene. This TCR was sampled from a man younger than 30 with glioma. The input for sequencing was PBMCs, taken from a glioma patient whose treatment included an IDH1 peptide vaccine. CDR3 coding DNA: TGTGCCAGCAGCTTGGGCAGTTCCTACGAGCAGTACTTC. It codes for CASSLGSSYEQYF.